The 21 T cell receptor beta chains in this list originate from one sample, sequenced in a study of shared clonotypes between healthy human individuals. Measured with immunoSEQ multiplex PCR; TCRdb has only the in-frame clones, and not every one. This table holds some 1,100,000 clones, about 80% found once. The specimen was memory CD4+ T cells from PBMCs. As to subset: CD45RA-negative fraction. The receptors come from a young man in good health. Some clones in this sample may be carry-over from other donors' samples.

V usage is TRBV11-2 and J usage is TRBJ1-1; 10 nucleotides align to TRBD1. V gave up 6 bases and J gave up 6 bases; unmatched junction bases: 7. CDR3 length: 14 residues. Germline V CDR1 and CDR2: SGHAT, FQNNGV. In nucleotides, the CDR3 is TGTGCCAGCAGGGGGGACAGGGGAATGGCTGAAGCTTTCTTT. Protein: CASRGDRGMAEAFF.

Points on this clone: Distinct nucleotide sequences in the sample also encode this CDR3. The J gene is TRBJ2-1, the V gene TRBV7-3; D uncertain. Germline CDR1 SGHTA, CDR2 FQGTGA. CDR3 size: 14 residues. With 5 bases removed from V and 0 bases from J, the gap between germline ends came to 8 bases. The CDR3 protein is CASSLESSYNEQFF. The CDR3 nucleotides are TGTGCCAGCAGCCTAGAGAGCTCCTACAATGAGCAGTTCTTC. The full variable domain, completed using reference TRBV7-3 and TRBJ2-1, is GAGVSQTPSNKVTEKGKYVELRCDPISGHTALYWYRQSLGQGPEFLIYFQGTGAADDSGLPNDRFFAVRPEGSVSTLKIQRTERGDSAVYLCASSLESSYNEQFFGPGTRLTVL.

This rearrangement joins TRBV28 to TRBJ1-5; D not certain. CDR1 MDHEN and CDR2 SYDVKM come from the germline V gene. The V and J ends lost 3 bases and 3 bases respectively, with 15 bases between them. CDR3 length: 16 residues. CDR3 sequence: CASSFGPLALNQPQHF. CDR3 coding DNA: TGTGCCAGCAGTTTCGGTCCCTTGGCCCTCAATCAGCCCCAGCATTTT. The entire variable domain, with the rest obtained from reference TRBV28 and TRBJ1-5, is as follows: DVKVTQSSRYLVKRTGEKVFLECVQDMDHENMFWYRQDPGLGLRLIYFSYDVKMKEKGDIPEGYSVSREKKERFSLILESASTNQTSMYLCASSFGPLALNQPQHFGDGTRLSIL.

This clone has more than one count but fewer than ten. The chain is built from TRBV5-6 and TRBJ1-5; D is perhaps TRBD1 (6 bases). The germline CDR1 and CDR2 sequences are SGHDT and YYEEEE. The CDR3 sequence is 14 residues long. The ends were cut back, 4 bases at V and 0 bases at J, with 8 bases in the middle. The CDR3 nucleotides read TGTGCCAGCAGCGGGGGCCCTAGCAATCAGCCCCAGCATTTT. Its translation is CASSGGPSNQPQHF. Filled out from reference TRBV5-6 and TRBJ1-5, the complete variable domain reads DAGVTQSPTHLIKTRGQQVTLRCSPKSGHDTVSWYQQALGQGPQFIFQYYEEEERQRGNFPDRFSGHQFPNYSSELNVNALLLGDSALYLCASSGGPSNQPQHFGDGTRLSIL.

The chain is built from TRBV6-5 and TRBJ2-5, with 7 nucleotides matching TRBD2. Looked up from germline, CDR1 is MNHEY and CDR2 is SVGAGI. V was clipped by 5 bases and J by 7 bases; unmatched bases: 13. The CDR3 contains 15 residues. In DNA form, the CDR3 reads TGTGCCAGCAGTATCGCTAGCGGAGGCATGGGGACCCAGTACTTC. Protein sequence: CASSIASGGMGTQYF.

The sample holds many counts of this clone. Other DNA sequences from this sample encode an identical CDR3 as well. The J gene is TRBJ2-7, the V gene TRBV27; 12 nucleotides agree with TRBD2. Looked up from germline, CDR1 is MNHEY and CDR2 is SMNVEV (reference sequence). With V trimmed by 2 bases and J by 3 bases, 11 bases remained unmatched. The CDR3 loop spans 18 amino acids. In nucleotides, the CDR3 is TGTGCCAGCAGTTTACGGGGGGCTAGCGGGAGGGTGCACTACGAGCAGTACTTC. It translates to CASSLRGASGRVHYEQYF.

The V call is TRBV5-5, the J call TRBJ1-5; D gene ambiguous. Germline lookup yields CDR1 SGHKS and CDR2 YYEKEE (reference sequence). The CDR3 is made up of 15 amino acids. The V end lost 2 bases, the J end lost 0 bases, and 9 bases lay between the germline ends. The CDR3 here is CASSFGFNSNQPQHF. In DNA form, the CDR3 reads TGTGCCAGCAGCTTCGGGTTCAATAGCAATCAGCCCCAGCATTTT.

The chain combines TRBV4-2 with TRBJ1-4; TRBD1 might be the D (5 bases). The V end was cut by 4 bases, the J end by 8 bases, with 17 bases between. Germline V CDR1 and CDR2: LGHNA, YNFKEQ. The CDR3 has 15 residues. For the CDR3, the DNA is TGTGCCAGCAGCCCCGGGACGGCTGAAGGGGAAAAACTGTTTTTT. It translates to CASSPGTAEGEKLFF.

The chain couples TRBV7-6 to TRBJ2-7; possible D gene TRBD2, 6 bases. Trimming cost V 6 bases and J 4 bases, with 25 bases left between them. CDR3 length equals 17 residues. Germline assignment: CDR1 SGHVS and CDR2 FNYEAQ. Here the CDR3 reads CASSTPNTGGDPYEQYF. The CDR3 DNA reads as TGTGCCAGCAGTACACCTAACACGGGCGGGGATCCGTACGAGCAGTACTTC.

V usage is TRBV5-1 and J usage is TRBJ2-5; TRBD2 aligns across 13 bases. Germline CDR1 and CDR2: SGHRS and YFSETQ. V was pared by 0 bases and J by 5 bases, with 7 bases of the junction left unmatched. The CDR3 length is 17 residues. The CDR3 DNA is TGCGCCAGCAGCTTGGGTGGACTAGCGGGAGTGGGGGAGACCCAGTACTTC. The encoded protein is CASSLGGLAGVGETQYF.

The chain recombines TRBV7-3 with TRBJ2-3; D is uncertain. The CDR3 runs 17 residues. Germline values: CDR1 SGHTA, CDR2 FQGTGA. V was clipped by 2 bases and J by 0 bases, with 15 bases between them. DNA for the CDR3: TGTGCCAGCAGCTTAGCGGTTTGGCAGAGAAGCACAGATACGCAGTATTTT. This gives the protein CASSLAVWQRSTDTQYF.

The V gene is TRBV13, the J gene TRBJ1-1; 8 nucleotides line up with TRBD1. After removal of 9 bases from V and 2 bases from J, the junction contained 8 bases not matched to a gene. Germline lookup yields CDR1 PRHDT and CDR2 FYEKMQ (reference sequence). The CDR3 length is 14 residues. This CDR3 reads CASVRQGINTEAFF. In DNA, the CDR3 is TGTGCCAGTGTAAGACAGGGGATAAACACTGAAGCTTTCTTT.

This clone was observed a handful of times. J is TRBJ1-2 and V is TRBV28; D may be TRBD1 (5 bases). This CDR3 contains 15 residues. V shed 3 bases and J shed 2 bases, with 13 bases lying between them. Per germline, CDR1 MDHEN and CDR2 SYDVKM. Here the CDR3 reads CASSFSRDSNYGYTF. The CDR3 DNA is TGTGCCAGCAGTTTTTCCCGAGACAGCAACTATGGCTACACCTTC.

This clone was counted between two and nine times. The CDR3 nucleotides are TGTGCCAGCAGACTAGACAGGTTCTATGGCTACACCTTC. It translates to CASRLDRFYGYTF. The J gene is TRBJ1-2, the V gene TRBV6-5; D might be TRBD1 (6 bases). V was shortened by 6 bases and J by 4 bases, with 12 bases between the two germline ends. The CDR3 consists of 13 residues. Germline values: CDR1 MNHEY, CDR2 SVGAGI.

The J gene is TRBJ2-1, the V gene TRBV19; D gene ambiguous. Germline V CDR1 and CDR2: LNHDA, SQIVND (reference sequence). V shed 4 bases and J shed 8 bases, with 6 bases lying between them. This CDR3 spans 11 amino acids. The CDR3 protein is CASSRSDEQFF. CDR3 DNA sequence: TGTGCCAGTAGTAGAAGCGATGAGCAGTTCTTC.

The chain is built from TRBV6-1 and TRBJ1-5; D might be TRBD1 (6 bases). The CDR3 spans 13 residues. CDR1 is MNHNS and CDR2 is SASEGT in the germline V gene. V was cut by 2 bases and J by 6 bases, with 8 bases left in between. Here the CDR3 DNA reads TGTGCCAGCAGTGAACAGGGGAGTCAGCCCCAGCATTTT. This gives the protein CASSEQGSQPQHF.

The J gene is TRBJ1-2, the V gene TRBV10-1; a possible D gene is TRBD1 (5 bases). With 6 bases removed from V and 8 bases from J, the gap between germline ends came to 19 bases. The germline V gene has CDR1 WNHNN and CDR2 SYGVQD (reference sequence). This CDR3 has 14 amino acids. The CDR3 spells CASSETFGGRGYTF. The CDR3 region has the DNA TGCGCCAGCAGCGAGACCTTTGGGGGTAGGGGCTACACCTTC.

This chain connects TRBV5-5 to TRBJ2-3; no firm D call. CDR3 length: 13 residues. Germline values: CDR1 SGHKS, CDR2 YYEKEE (reference sequence). Trimming cost V 5 bases and J 2 bases, with 9 bases left between them. The CDR3 DNA reads as TGTGCCAGCAGGCCGATACCCACAGATACGCAGTATTTT. It specifies CASRPIPTDTQYF.

V is TRBV5-4 and J is TRBJ2-7, with TRBD2 identical over 9 bases. CDR3 size: 14 residues. Losses at the gene ends were 2 bases for V and 4 bases for J; bases not matched to a gene: 4. In germline, CDR1 is SGHNT, CDR2 YYREEE (reference sequence). CDR3 loop: CASSLAGGLYEQYF. Written as DNA, the CDR3 is TGTGCCAGCAGCTTAGCGGGAGGTTTGTACGAGCAGTACTTC.

The chain employs TRBV7-3 and TRBJ2-5; TRBD2 matches at 14 bases. The CDR3 has 18 residues. After removal of 5 bases from V and 1 base from J, the junction contained 9 bases not matched to a gene. CDR1 SGHTA and CDR2 FQGTGA come from the germline V gene. CDR3 sequence reads: CASSPRLAGGPIQETQYF. In nucleotides, the CDR3 is TGTGCCAGCAGCCCCAGACTAGCGGGAGGGCCTATCCAAGAGACCCAGTACTTC.

The chain recombines TRBV6-5 with TRBJ1-2; D gene ambiguous. The CDR3 loop spans 15 amino acids. The germline V and J ends were trimmed by 1 base and 3 bases, with 12 bases remaining between them. CDR1 and CDR2 from the germline V gene are MNHEY and SVGAGI. This CDR3 is CASSYFRTSDYGYTF. In DNA form, the CDR3 reads TGTGCCAGCAGTTACTTCCGGACGAGTGACTATGGCTACACCTTC.